The next 5 T cell receptor beta chains were all read from a single sample in a study of early T cells in non-severe SARS-CoV-2 infection. TCRdb used MiXCR to reprocess the 5' RACE reads, holding one entry per CDR3 protein. This sample has some 66,000 distinct CDR3 sequences, with 9.1% found just once. The sample was whole blood. These receptors were taken from an adult who was a healthcare worker with PCR-confirmed SARS-CoV-2 infection or an uninfected control (not recorded which).

V gene TRBV5-1 combines with J gene TRBJ2-1, with a possible D match to TRBD1 (5 bases). CDR3 length: 13 amino acids. Germline assignment: CDR1 SGHRS and CDR2 YFSETQ. The V gene lost 2 bases and the J gene lost 6 bases, with 9 bases spanning the gap. The CDR3 is CASSFTGPNEQFF. As DNA, the CDR3 is TGCGCCAGCAGCTTTACAGGCCCCAATGAGCAGTTCTTC.

This rearrangement joins TRBV29-1 to TRBJ2-1; 15 nucleotides agree with TRBD2. The CDR3 has 15 amino acids. Trimming at V came to 7 bases and at J to 7 bases, leaving 8 bases not matched to a gene. Germline-derived CDR1 and CDR2 are SQVTM and ANQGSEA. The CDR3 spells CSAWTSGRVSNEQFF. Here the CDR3 DNA reads TGCAGCGCGTGGACTAGCGGGAGGGTATCGAATGAGCAGTTCTTC.

The rearrangement uses TRBV6-6 and TRBJ2-5; 12 bases are shared with TRBD2. V lost 8 bases to trimming and J lost 7 bases; unmatched junction nucleotides: 5. The CDR3 sequence is 13 residues long. Germline CDR1 is MNHNY and CDR2 is SVGAGI (reference sequence). The CDR3 coding sequence is TGTGCCAGCCGGACTAGCGGGATTTGGACCCAGTACTTC. Translated: CASRTSGIWTQYF.

This clonotype was recorded at least ten times. The gene calls are TRBV4-1 and TRBJ2-3, with 16 positions matching TRBD2. Per germline, CDR1 MGHRA and CDR2 YSYEKL. V shed 1 base and J 4 bases; nucleotides not matched to a gene: 5. The CDR3 is made up of 18 amino acids. The CDR3 sequence is CASSQGGLAGGPADTQYF. The CDR3 DNA reads as TGCGCCAGCAGCCAAGGGGGACTAGCGGGAGGGCCGGCAGATACGCAGTATTTT.

V gene TRBV6-5 combines with J gene TRBJ2-1, with 9 bases lining up with TRBD1. The CDR3 is 18 amino acids. Germline V CDR1 and CDR2: MNHEY, SVGAGI. J was trimmed by 3 bases and V by 5 bases; bases with no gene match: 14. Here the CDR3 reads CASSPQGAALSYYNEQFF. The CDR3 coding sequence is TGTGCCAGCAGTCCACAGGGGGCCGCTCTTAGTTACTACAATGAGCAGTTCTTC.